This TCR beta chain emerged from a study of PD-L1 blockade in urothelial cancer. Clones were read by immunoSEQ multiplex PCR, and TCRdb kept only the in-frame ones, dropping some. This repertoire shows 95,000 to 150,000 clones, 86% found once; its top ten account for 2.4%. Between the trimmed V and J ends, which lost 6 bases and 4 bases, there was a span of 18 bases. The V gene's germline CDR1 is SNHLY and CDR2 FYNNEI. The CDR3 length is 15 residues. Noted time point: peripheral blood 6 weeks after treatment start. The sequencing used PBMCs, collected around atezolizumab (anti-PD-L1) treatment. This TCR was sampled from a man aged 50-59 years with urothelial cancer. The J gene is TRBJ2-5, the V gene TRBV2, with a weak D call TRBD2 (6 bases). This CDR3 is CASSYSGGLGETQYF. Here the CDR3 DNA reads TGTGCCAGCAGCTACTCCGGAGGGTTAGGAGAGACCCAGTACTTC.